What follows is one T cell receptor (beta chain) and its context. The antigen is unknown. At one boundary the junction diverges from the germline segment, which might be a read error. This CDR3 contains 13 residues. Germline V lookup: CDR1 SSHAT, CDR2 FNYEAQ (reference sequence). The data stem from a study of tumor-infiltrating lymphocytes in localized non-small cell lung cancer. Study outcomes and limitations: Technical variation could not be separated from intratumor heterogeneity here.

TCRdb's table, derived via immunoSEQ multiplex PCR, lists solely in-frame clones and lacks some. This table has some 10,000 clones, 45% to 70% appearing once. The chain uses TRBV7-7 and TRBJ2-5, with unresolved D. Sequenced material: uninvolved lung tissue not adjacent to the tumor. The clonotype was recovered from a human donor with non-small cell lung cancer. This CDR3 reads CASSSIPQETQYF. The CDR3 DNA reads as TGTGCTAGCAGCTCGATCCCTCAAGAGACCCAGTACTTC.